This T cell receptor (beta chain) originates from a study of blood T cell repertoires in COVID-19. Across the whole study: Researchers got acute and convalescent COVID-19 samples from the United States, Italy and Spain. Nucleic acid was either cDNA or gDNA, and it came from T cells, B-cell-depleted T cells, or PBMCs.

Participants spanned ages 18 to 89 years and resided in roughly 26 US areas. Which cohort a participant joined came from the clinical history participants gave. This clone was recorded a few times. This CDR3 has 16 amino acids. J was trimmed by 0 bases and V by 4 bases; bases with no gene match: 4. The germline CDR1 and CDR2 sequences are SNHLY and FYNNEI. Using immunoSEQ multiplex PCR, the repertoire was profiled, and TCRdb retains in-frame clones only, with some absent. The sample has roughly 150,000 clones, approximately 79% seen once. This sequence joins TRBV2 and TRBJ1-4; TRBD1 agrees at 8 bases. The sequence was obtained from a woman between 70 and 85 years old in a cohort exposed to, infected with or recovered from COVID-19 (not recorded which). The sequenced material came from PBMCs or T cells enriched from blood (not recorded which). The CDR3 sequence: CASSGQGSATNEKLFF. CDR3 DNA: TGTGCCAGCAGTGGACAGGGGAGTGCAACTAATGAAAAACTGTTTTTT.